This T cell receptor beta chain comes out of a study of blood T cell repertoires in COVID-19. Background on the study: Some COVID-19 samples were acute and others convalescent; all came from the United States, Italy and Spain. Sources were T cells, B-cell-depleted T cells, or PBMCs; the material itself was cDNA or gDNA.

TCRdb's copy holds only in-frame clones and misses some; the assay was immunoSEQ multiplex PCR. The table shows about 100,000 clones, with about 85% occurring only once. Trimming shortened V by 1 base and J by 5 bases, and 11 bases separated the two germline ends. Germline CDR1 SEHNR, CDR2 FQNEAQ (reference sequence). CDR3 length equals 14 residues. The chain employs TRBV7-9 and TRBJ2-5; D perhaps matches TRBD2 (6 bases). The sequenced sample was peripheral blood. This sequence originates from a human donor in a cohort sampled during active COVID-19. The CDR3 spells CASSLGGGSETQYF. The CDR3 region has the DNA TGTGCCAGCAGCTTAGGTGGGGGGTCGGAGACCCAGTACTTC.